The 30 T cell receptor beta chains below come from one sample, sequenced in a study of monozygotic twins with inflammatory bowel disease. TCRdb reprocessed the 5' RACE reads; each CDR3 protein has one entry and no DNA is given. This repertoire includes around 380,000 distinct CDR3 sequences. Specimen: blood. The receptors originated from a human donor with ulcerative colitis or Crohn's disease, or a healthy co-twin of an affected twin (not recorded which).

This sequence joins TRBV5-1 and TRBJ1-5. The CDR3 has 15 amino acids. Germline lookup yields CDR1 SGHRS and CDR2 YFSETQ. The CDR3 region is CASSLLATRSQPQHF.

The V call is TRBV29-1, the J call TRBJ1-2; checking the TCRdb D call of TRBD1 is not possible without DNA. Germline loops: CDR1 SQVTM, CDR2 ANQGSEA. CDR3 length: 13 residues. CDR3: CSVPGSSVYGYTF.

This chain joins TRBV28 and TRBJ2-5; TCRdb reports TRBD1, a call that lacks DNA to check it against. Germline lookup yields CDR1 MDHEN and CDR2 SYDVKM. CDR3 length: 14 residues. The CDR3 loop reads CASSHHFGRETQYF.

V and J are TRBV18 and TRBJ2-3; the D gene TCRdb calls, TRBD1, cannot be checked with no DNA. The CDR3 runs to 15 residues. CDR1 KGHSH and CDR2 LQKENI come from the germline V gene. The CDR3 loop is CASSPRDRSTDTQYF.

CDR3 loop: CASSFAFQGEQFF. V is TRBV18 and J is TRBJ2-1; with no DNA, the TCRdb D assignment of TRBD1 cannot be verified. The CDR3 extends over 13 amino acids. Per the germline V gene, CDR1 is KGHSH and CDR2 is LQKENI.

This chain links TRBV5-1 with TRBJ2-3. Germline V gene data show CDR1 as SGHRS and CDR2 as YFSETQ. There are 14 residues in the CDR3. The CDR3: CASSLATGTDTQYF. The whole variable domain, remainder taken from reference TRBV5-1 and TRBJ2-3, is KAGVTQTPRYLIKTRGQQVTLSCSPISGHRSVSWYQQTPGQGLQFLFEYFSETQRNKGNFPGRFSGRQFSNSRSEMNVSTLELGDSALYLCASSLATGTDTQYFGPGTRLTVL.

The V gene is TRBV5-1, the J gene TRBJ2-1; TCRdb calls TRBD2, which cannot be checked without DNA. Germline CDR1 is SGHRS and CDR2 is YFSETQ. The CDR3 spans 15 residues. The chain's CDR3 is CASSQEGSSYNEQFF.

The chain joins TRBV7-6 to TRBJ1-5; TCRdb lists TRBD1, though no DNA is available to test this call. CDR3 length: 18 residues. Germline CDR1 SGHVS, CDR2 FNYEAQ. The chain's CDR3 is CASSLAPPGTGPYQPQHF.

The chain has TRBV30 and TRBJ2-1; the TRBD1 assignment by TCRdb is unverifiable without DNA. Germline V gives CDR1 GTSNPN, CDR2 SVGIG (reference sequence). The CDR3 is made up of 16 amino acids. The CDR3 here is CAWTVGGAALVNEQFF.

The rearrangement joins TRBV24-1 to TRBJ2-3; the D call from TCRdb, TRBD1, cannot be confirmed without DNA. CDR1 and CDR2 (germline): KGHDR, SFDVKD. CDR3 length: 13 amino acids. The CDR3 reads CATSDPGLDTQYF.

V gene TRBV9 combines with J gene TRBJ2-7; the TCRdb D gene call, TRBD2, has no DNA to confirm it. The CDR3 totals 14 residues. Germline V gene lookup returns CDR1 SGDLS and CDR2 YYNGEE. This CDR3 reads CASSAGTSGREQYF.

This chain uses TRBV10-3 with TRBJ2-2. The CDR3 spans 15 residues. CDR1 is ENHRY, CDR2 SYGVKD, per germline. CDR3 protein: CAISESGRNTGELFF.

The V call is TRBV20-1, the J call TRBJ2-7; TCRdb's D gene call, TRBD2, goes unchecked for lack of DNA. The CDR3 sequence is 15 residues long. Germline loops: CDR1 DFQATT, CDR2 SNEGSKA (reference sequence). CDR3 sequence: CSASRTSGFTYEQYF.

This chain links TRBV20-1 with TRBJ2-3; without DNA, the TCRdb call of TRBD1 cannot be checked. This CDR3 region has 15 residues. Germline loops: CDR1 DFQATT, CDR2 SNEGSKA (reference sequence). This CDR3 is CSAIILGESTDTQYF.

The chain combines TRBV5-6 with TRBJ2-7. Per the germline V gene, CDR1 is SGHDT and CDR2 is YYEEEE. The CDR3 sequence is 13 residues long. CDR3 protein: CASSLGQHYEQYF.

The gene calls are TRBV6-6 and TRBJ1-1. The CDR3 contains 13 residues. CDR1 and CDR2 from the germline V gene are MNHNY and SVGAGI (reference sequence). CDR3 sequence reads: CASSHRVDTEAFF.

The chain carries TRBV5-5 and TRBJ1-4. The CDR3 covers 17 residues. The germline V gene has CDR1 SGHKS and CDR2 YYEKEE (reference sequence). The CDR3 sequence is CASSLLQTQATNEKLFF.

This rearrangement joins TRBV29-1 to TRBJ1-1; absent DNA, TCRdb's TRBD1 call cannot be checked. In germline, CDR1 is SQVTM, CDR2 ANQGSEA. The CDR3 totals 13 residues. The CDR3 here is CSVARQANTEAFF.

J is TRBJ1-5 and V is TRBV6-6. CDR3 size: 14 residues. In germline, CDR1 is MNHNY, CDR2 SVGAGI (reference sequence). CDR3 region: CASRTGFPDQPQHF.

The chain uses TRBV30 and TRBJ2-5. Germline V gene lookup returns CDR1 GTSNPN and CDR2 SVGIG (reference sequence). This CDR3 has 13 amino acids. CDR3 sequence: CAWTLSGQETQYF. The complete variable domain, with remaining parts taken from reference TRBV30 and TRBJ2-5, reads SQTIHQWPATLVQPVGSPLSLECTVEGTSNPNLYWYRQAAGRGLQLLFYSVGIGQISSEVPQNLSASRPQDRQFILSSKKLLLSDSGFYLCAWTLSGQETQYFGPGTRLLVL.

The chain employs TRBV19 and TRBJ1-4; the D call from TCRdb, TRBD1, cannot be confirmed without DNA. This CDR3 region has 16 residues. Germline CDR1 and CDR2: LNHDA and SQIVND (reference sequence). The CDR3 here is CASSFRRQATNEKLFF.

The chain joins TRBV7-7 to TRBJ1-4. The CDR3 contains 15 residues. Germline CDR1 is SSHAT and CDR2 is FNYEAQ (reference sequence). The CDR3 spells CASSHGEGPDEKLFF.

The rearrangement joins TRBV5-1 to TRBJ1-1; TCRdb's D call, TRBD1, is unchecked because there is no DNA. This CDR3 spans 15 amino acids. Per the germline V gene, CDR1 is SGHRS and CDR2 is YFSETQ. The CDR3 reads CASSRTGQVATEAFF.

This chain joins TRBV7-9 and TRBJ2-1; without DNA, the TCRdb call of TRBD2 cannot be checked. The CDR3 covers 17 residues. Germline V gene data show CDR1 as SEHNR and CDR2 as FQNEAQ (reference sequence). The CDR3 sequence is CASSFRPGLAVYNEQFF.

The CDR3 spells CASSAASNYGYTF. V gene TRBV5-1 combines with J gene TRBJ1-2. The CDR3 contains 13 residues. CDR1 and CDR2 from the germline V gene are SGHRS and YFSETQ. The whole variable domain, filled in from reference TRBV5-1 and TRBJ1-2, reads KAGVTQTPRYLIKTRGQQVTLSCSPISGHRSVSWYQQTPGQGLQFLFEYFSETQRNKGNFPGRFSGRQFSNSRSEMNVSTLELGDSALYLCASSAASNYGYTFGSGTRLTVV.

The rearrangement joins TRBV10-3 to TRBJ2-3; there is no DNA to check the TCRdb D call of TRBD2. From germline, CDR1 is ENHRY and CDR2 SYGVKD. The CDR3 has 16 amino acids. The CDR3 spells CAISAAGGQGTDTQYF.

The chain has TRBV20-1 and TRBJ1-6; TCRdb's D call, TRBD1, is unchecked because there is no DNA. The CDR3 is 16 amino acids. In germline, CDR1 is DFQATT, CDR2 SNEGSKA (reference sequence). This CDR3 reads CSARHLGGGRNSPLHF.

The chain links TRBV4-3 to TRBJ2-5; TCRdb indicates TRBD1, and absent DNA this call remains unverified. This CDR3 spans 13 amino acids. Germline assignment: CDR1 LGHNA and CDR2 YSLEER. This CDR3 reads CASSNEAVGAQYF.

The rearrangement uses TRBV13 and TRBJ1-2; absent DNA, TCRdb's TRBD1 call cannot be checked. Germline loops: CDR1 PRHDT, CDR2 FYEKMQ (reference sequence). This CDR3 contains 15 residues. CDR3 amino acids: CASSEGEGMSYGYTF.

The CDR3 loop is CAIGREYEQYF. The genes are TRBV10-3 and TRBJ2-7; TCRdb reports TRBD2, a call that lacks DNA to check it against. Looked up from germline, CDR1 is ENHRY and CDR2 is SYGVKD. CDR3 length equals 11 residues.